These T cell receptor beta chains were read from a single sample in a study of molecular identifiers for immune sequencing clone quantification. TCRdb itself ran the PCR reads through MiXCR, one entry per CDR3 protein. The data show 490,000 or so distinct CDR3 sequences, around 23% seen once. The specimen was naive CD8+ T cells from blood, with Jurkat cell RNA spiked in. These receptor sequences come from a human donor in good health. Some libraries in this study had Jurkat cell RNA spiked in. Both conserved end residues are part of each CDR3. Each record gives: D gene, V gene, clone size, J gene, CDR3 protein, CDR3 DNA. D genes are given only for firm matches. The listing skips clone size in some rows; elsewhere it reads once, few, many or a size class.

D gene: NA; V gene: TRBV3-1; clone size: NA; J gene: TRBJ1-3; CDR3 protein: CASSPYPEAVSSGNTIYF; CDR3 DNA: TGTGCCAGCAGCCCATACCCGGAGGCGGTGAGCTCTGGAAACACCATATATTTT
D gene: TRBD1; V gene: TRBV20-1; clone size: few; J gene: TRBJ2-7; CDR3 protein: CNARGPRTGSYEQYF; CDR3 DNA: TGCAATGCTAGAGGACCCAGGACAGGTTCCTACGAGCAGTACTTC
D gene: NA; V gene: TRBV6-6; clone size: many; J gene: TRBJ1-5; CDR3 protein: CASSYSSGDQPQHF; CDR3 DNA: TGTGCCAGCAGTTACTCGAGCGGGGATCAGCCCCAGCATTTT
D gene: NA; V gene: TRBV4-3; clone size: many; J gene: TRBJ2-3; CDR3 protein: CASSPNYRVQDTQYF; CDR3 DNA: TGCGCCAGCAGCCCGAACTACAGGGTACAAGATACGCAGTATTTT
D gene: TRBD2; V gene: TRBV7-7; clone size: NA; J gene: TRBJ2-5; CDR3 protein: CASSFNPGLAGGETQYF; CDR3 DNA: TGTGCTAGCAGTTTTAACCCGGGACTAGCGGGAGGAGAGACCCAGTACTTC
D gene: NA; V gene: TRBV21-1; clone size: NA; J gene: TRBJ1-5; CDR3 protein: CASSKETGPPNQPQHF; CDR3 DNA: TGTGCCAGCAGCAAAGAAACAGGGCCCCCGAATCAGCCCCAGCATTTT
D gene: NA; V gene: TRBV4-3; clone size: few; J gene: TRBJ2-5; CDR3 protein: CASSQDHGDQETQYF; CDR3 DNA: TGCGCCAGCAGCCAAGATCACGGGGACCAAGAGACCCAGTACTTC
D gene: NA; V gene: TRBV9; clone size: NA; J gene: TRBJ2-2; CDR3 protein: CASSVGGEIGELFF; CDR3 DNA: TGTGCCAGCAGCGTAGGGGGGGAAATCGGGGAGCTGTTTTTT
D gene: TRBD1; V gene: TRBV11-2; clone size: NA; J gene: TRBJ1-4; CDR3 protein: CASSPTGGYEKLFF; CDR3 DNA: TGTGCCAGCAGCCCTACAGGGGGTTATGAAAAACTGTTTTTT
D gene: NA; V gene: TRBV29-1; clone size: many; J gene: TRBJ2-7; CDR3 protein: CSGGAGDEQYF; CDR3 DNA: TGCAGCGGGGGGGCCGGCGACGAGCAGTACTTC
D gene: NA; V gene: TRBV19; clone size: few; J gene: TRBJ1-4; CDR3 protein: CASSILVTNEKLFF; CDR3 DNA: TGTGCCAGTAGTATTCTTGTCACTAATGAAAAACTGTTTTTT
D gene: NA; V gene: TRBV4-2; clone size: many; J gene: TRBJ1-5; CDR3 protein: CASSQDEGWQPQHF; CDR3 DNA: TGTGCCAGCAGCCAAGATGAAGGTTGGCAGCCCCAGCATTTT
D gene: TRBD2; V gene: TRBV28; clone size: many; J gene: TRBJ2-3; CDR3 protein: CASSFRGLAADTQYF; CDR3 DNA: TGTGCCAGCAGTTTCAGAGGACTAGCGGCAGATACGCAGTATTTT
D gene: NA; V gene: TRBV20-1; clone size: NA; J gene: TRBJ1-5; CDR3 protein: CSAILGAEYQPQHF; CDR3 DNA: TGCAGTGCTATCCTAGGGGCCGAGTATCAGCCCCAGCATTTT
D gene: TRBD1; V gene: TRBV7-6; clone size: few; J gene: TRBJ1-1; CDR3 protein: CASSPDRGPVEAFF; CDR3 DNA: TGTGCCAGCAGCCCGGACAGGGGGCCGGTTGAAGCTTTCTTT
D gene: NA; V gene: TRBV10-3; clone size: NA; J gene: TRBJ2-7; CDR3 protein: CAIREGLAQYEQYF; CDR3 DNA: TGTGCCATCAGGGAGGGACTCGCCCAATACGAGCAGTACTTC
D gene: NA; V gene: TRBV13; clone size: many; J gene: TRBJ1-1; CDR3 protein: CASSHARTEAFF; CDR3 DNA: TGTGCCAGCAGCCACGCCCGGACAGAAGCTTTCTTT
D gene: NA; V gene: TRBV9; clone size: many; J gene: TRBJ1-6; CDR3 protein: CASSVSSHNSPLHF; CDR3 DNA: TGTGCCAGCAGCGTATCCAGTCATAATTCACCCCTCCACTTT
D gene: NA; V gene: TRBV11-2; clone size: few; J gene: TRBJ2-7; CDR3 protein: CASSLGAASSYEQYF; CDR3 DNA: TGTGCCAGCAGCTTAGGAGCAGCGAGCTCCTACGAGCAGTACTTC
D gene: NA; V gene: TRBV27; clone size: few; J gene: TRBJ1-1; CDR3 protein: CASSPGTTNTEAFF; CDR3 DNA: TGTGCCAGCAGTCCCGGGACAACGAACACTGAAGCTTTCTTT
D gene: NA; V gene: TRBV6-5; clone size: NA; J gene: TRBJ2-3; CDR3 protein: CASSYPRARGHVDTQYF; CDR3 DNA: TGTGCCAGCAGTTACCCACGTGCTCGGGGACATGTAGATACGCAGTATTTT
D gene: NA; V gene: TRBV29-1; clone size: many; J gene: TRBJ2-1; CDR3 protein: CSVEDVWSYNEQFF; CDR3 DNA: TGCAGCGTTGAAGATGTGTGGTCCTACAATGAGCAGTTCTTC
D gene: NA; V gene: TRBV10-3; clone size: few; J gene: TRBJ1-1; CDR3 protein: CAISVQGINTEAFF; CDR3 DNA: TGTGCCATCAGTGTCCAGGGGATAAACACTGAAGCTTTCTTT
D gene: NA; V gene: TRBV27; clone size: few; J gene: TRBJ2-2; CDR3 protein: CASSFAGLGTGELFF; CDR3 DNA: TGTGCCAGCAGTTTTGCAGGGCTGGGCACCGGGGAGCTGTTTTTT
D gene: NA; V gene: TRBV4-1; clone size: few; J gene: TRBJ2-5; CDR3 protein: CASSQVGAFQETQYF; CDR3 DNA: TGCGCCAGCAGCCAAGTTGGTGCGTTCCAAGAGACCCAGTACTTC
D gene: NA; V gene: TRBV7-6; clone size: few; J gene: TRBJ2-3; CDR3 protein: CASSPWGGSAYTDTQYF; CDR3 DNA: TGTGCCAGCAGTCCATGGGGAGGATCTGCATACACGGATACGCAGTATTTT
D gene: TRBD2; V gene: TRBV29-1; clone size: few; J gene: TRBJ2-1; CDR3 protein: CSVEGWTSDIEQFF; CDR3 DNA: TGCAGCGTTGAAGGCTGGACTAGCGACATTGAGCAGTTCTTC
D gene: TRBD2; V gene: TRBV9; clone size: many; J gene: TRBJ2-3; CDR3 protein: CASSVDSGSSTDTQYF; CDR3 DNA: TGTGCCAGCAGCGTAGATAGCGGGAGCTCAACAGATACGCAGTATTTT
D gene: NA; V gene: TRBV7-2; clone size: few; J gene: TRBJ2-1; CDR3 protein: CASSLDPRTTSSYNEQFF; CDR3 DNA: TGTGCCAGCAGCTTAGACCCCCGGACTACTAGCTCCTACAATGAGCAGTTCTTC